The 15 T cell receptor beta chains below were found in one sample sequenced in a study of tumour-infiltrating T cells in Burkitt lymphoma. Only in-frame clones appear in the TCRdb table, and some are missing; sequencing was by immunoSEQ multiplex PCR. The profile shows about 14,000 clones, about 33% of them singletons. The source material was tumor tissue. The source of these receptors is a human donor with diffuse large B-cell lymphoma.

This clone was observed a handful of times. The chain's CDR3 is CSSETYNEQFF. The CDR3 nucleotides read TGCAGCTCGGAAACCTACAATGAGCAGTTCTTC. The chain joins TRBV29-1 to TRBJ2-1; D is undetermined. Germline V gene data show CDR1 as SQVTM and CDR2 as ANQGSEA. V was clipped by 8 bases and J by 2 bases, with 7 bases between them. The CDR3 covers 11 residues.

This clone was seen more than once but under ten times. Other DNA sequences in the sample encode the same CDR3. The rearrangement joins TRBV9 to TRBJ1-1; D unresolved. The CDR3 has 13 residues. Germline V lookup: CDR1 SGDLS, CDR2 YYNGEE. V shed 2 bases and J shed 4 bases, with 9 bases lying between them. The CDR3 region is CASSVGSSTEAFF. CDR3 nucleotide sequence: TGTGCCAGCAGCGTGGGGTCCTCCACTGAAGCTTTCTTT.

The gene calls are TRBV5-1 and TRBJ2-1, with D uncertain. V was cut by 0 bases and J by 5 bases, with 9 bases left in between. The V gene's germline CDR1 is SGHRS and CDR2 YFSETQ. CDR3 length: 14 amino acids. The DNA for the CDR3 is TGCGCCAGCAGCTTGGAAGGGCTAGACAATGAGCAGTTCTTC. Translation gives CASSLEGLDNEQFF.

The CDR3, as DNA: TGTGCCAGCTCACCTATTCGGGGGGAAGGCTATGGCTACACCTTC. Its translation is CASSPIRGEGYGYTF. The rearrangement links TRBV18 to TRBJ1-2; possible D gene TRBD1, 5 bases. This CDR3 region has 15 residues. CDR1 is KGHSH and CDR2 is LQKENI in the germline V gene. Deletions cut 3 bases from V and 4 bases from J, with 15 bases between.

The gene calls are TRBV19 and TRBJ1-1; weak D call: TRBD1 (6 bases). V was trimmed by 11 bases and J by 1 base, leaving 17 bases between them. CDR1 LNHDA and CDR2 SQIVND come from the germline V gene (reference sequence). The CDR3 has 14 amino acids. This chain's CDR3 is CASHGPGANTEAFF. In nucleotides, the CDR3 is TGTGCCTCCCATGGCCCGGGGGCGAACACTGAAGCTTTCTTT.

This chain uses TRBV9 with TRBJ2-5; D is ambiguous. The germline V and J ends were trimmed by 4 bases and 5 bases, with 9 bases remaining between them. This CDR3 spans 12 amino acids. From germline, CDR1 is SGDLS and CDR2 YYNGEE. CDR3 sequence (DNA): TGTGCCAGCAGCCTTAATGCGGAGACCCAGTACTTC. Its protein product is CASSLNAETQYF.

This clone was counted between two and nine times. The V and J genes are TRBV2 and TRBJ1-2; possible D gene TRBD1, 6 bases. The CDR3 loop spans 14 amino acids. V was pared by 5 bases and J by 2 bases, with 12 bases between. Germline V CDR1 and CDR2: SNHLY, FYNNEI. The CDR3 spells CASSRGQKNYGYTF. The CDR3 nucleotides read TGTGCCAGCAGTAGAGGACAGAAAAACTATGGCTACACCTTC.

This clone was counted a single time. For the CDR3, the DNA is TGTGCCAGCAGTTTATTGCCCGGGACAGGGGTAGATACGCAGTATTTT. Amino acids: CASSLLPGTGVDTQYF. The chain couples TRBV28 to TRBJ2-3, with 10 nucleotides matching TRBD1. The germline CDR1 and CDR2 sequences are MDHEN and SYDVKM. V gave up 1 base and J gave up 5 bases; unmatched junction bases: 6. CDR3 size: 16 residues.

This clone has more than one count but fewer than ten. This chain links TRBV10-3 with TRBJ1-2, with D possibly matching TRBD1 (5 bases). V lost 3 bases to trimming and J lost 3 bases, with 17 bases between them. CDR1 is ENHRY and CDR2 is SYGVKD in the germline V gene. The CDR3 runs to 16 residues. The CDR3, as DNA: TGTGCCATCAGTGACCCGGCGACGGGGCAGGACTATGGCTACACCTTC. This gives the protein CAISDPATGQDYGYTF.

This clone was picked up a small number of times. V is TRBV15 and J is TRBJ2-3; 8 bases align to TRBD2. Per germline, CDR1 LNHNV and CDR2 YYDKDF (reference sequence). The CDR3 loop spans 16 amino acids. V dropped 1 base and J dropped 4; count of bases not matched to a gene: 7. CDR3 sequence: CATSRVSGSLADTQYF. CDR3 DNA: TGTGCCACCAGCAGAGTCAGCGGGAGTCTTGCAGATACGCAGTATTTT.

This clone was seen more than once but under ten times. This sequence joins TRBV9 and TRBJ2-7, with TRBD1 matching 7 bases. CDR1 SGDLS and CDR2 YYNGEE come from the germline V gene. The length of the CDR3 is 16 residues. The V gene end was trimmed by 4 bases and the J gene end by 0 bases; junction bases not matched to a gene: 10. CDR3 nucleotides: TGTGCCAGCAGCCCAGACAGGGACGGGCGCTCCTACGAGCAGTACTTC. It translates to CASSPDRDGRSYEQYF.

CDR3 in amino acids: CASSAGGTNQPQHF. The CDR3 nucleotides read TGTGCCAGCAGTGCCGGGGGGACCAATCAGCCCCAGCATTTT. The V and J genes are TRBV28 and TRBJ1-5; the D gene is possibly TRBD1 (5 bases). V shed 5 bases and J shed 3 bases, with 11 bases lying between them. Germline CDR1 and CDR2: MDHEN and SYDVKM. The CDR3 totals 14 residues.

V usage is TRBV25-1 and J usage is TRBJ2-3; no clear D. Germline CDR1 is MGHDK and CDR2 is SYGVNS. CDR3 length equals 11 residues. V was clipped by 4 bases and J by 3 bases, with 2 bases between them. CDR3 coding DNA: TGTGCCAGCAGTGCTACAGATACGCAGTATTTT. It is translated as CASSATDTQYF.

This clone was seen a few times. CDR3 residues: CSVTPLAGATDTQYF. DNA of the CDR3: TGCAGCGTGACGCCTCTAGCGGGAGCCACAGATACGCAGTATTTT. The genes are TRBV29-1 and TRBJ2-3; 10 bases fit TRBD2. In germline, CDR1 is SQVTM, CDR2 ANQGSEA. With 6 bases clipped from V and 2 bases from J, the junction kept 8 bases outside the gene matches. CDR3 length: 15 residues.

The gene calls are TRBV9 and TRBJ2-7; no definite D call. Deletions cut 2 bases from V and 0 bases from J, with 6 bases between. This CDR3 spans 13 amino acids. Per germline, CDR1 SGDLS and CDR2 YYNGEE. CDR3 in amino acids: CASSVSGSYEQYF. CDR3 DNA sequence: TGTGCCAGCAGCGTTTCCGGCTCCTACGAGCAGTACTTC.